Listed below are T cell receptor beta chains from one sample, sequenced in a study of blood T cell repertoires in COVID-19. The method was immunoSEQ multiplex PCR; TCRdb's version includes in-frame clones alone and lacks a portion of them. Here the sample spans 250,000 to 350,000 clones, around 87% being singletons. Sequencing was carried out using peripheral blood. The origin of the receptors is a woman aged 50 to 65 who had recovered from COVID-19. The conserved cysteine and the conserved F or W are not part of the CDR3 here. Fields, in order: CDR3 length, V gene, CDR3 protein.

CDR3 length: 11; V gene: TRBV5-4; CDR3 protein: ASSYPPNYEQY
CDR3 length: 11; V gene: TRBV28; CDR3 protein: ASSYPNTDTQY
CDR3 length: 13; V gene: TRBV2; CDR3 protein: ASRVTSGSLDEQF
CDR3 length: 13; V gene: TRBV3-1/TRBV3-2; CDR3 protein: ASSQAGLAGFEQY
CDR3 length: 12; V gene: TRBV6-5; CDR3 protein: ASSYSTENTEAF
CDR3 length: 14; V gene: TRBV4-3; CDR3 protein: ASSQGTGANPGELF
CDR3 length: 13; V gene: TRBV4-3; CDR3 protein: ASSQETGGYNEQF
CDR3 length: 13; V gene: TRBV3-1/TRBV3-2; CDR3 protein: ASSQGIGTGIEQY
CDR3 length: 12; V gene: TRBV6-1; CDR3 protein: ASSETGGGYGYT
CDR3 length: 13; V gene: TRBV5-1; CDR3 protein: ASSSTGDRLETQY
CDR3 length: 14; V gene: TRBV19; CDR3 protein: ASSIQLAGGQETQY
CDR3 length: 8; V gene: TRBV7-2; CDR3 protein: ARWSGGYT
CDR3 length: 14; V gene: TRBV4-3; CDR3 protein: ASSLSSGSGTGELF
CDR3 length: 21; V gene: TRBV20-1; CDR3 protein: SASMDKSLIAGGLPSFADTQY
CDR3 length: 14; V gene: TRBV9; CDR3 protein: ASSPQDRANTGELF
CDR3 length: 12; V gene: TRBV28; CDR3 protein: ASSTPDPRGTQY
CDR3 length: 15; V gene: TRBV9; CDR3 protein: ASSGGQGRSTNEKLF
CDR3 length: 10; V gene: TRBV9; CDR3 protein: ASSVASDTQY
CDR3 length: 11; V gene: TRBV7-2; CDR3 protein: ASSLVSISEAF
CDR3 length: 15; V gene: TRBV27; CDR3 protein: ASSSLHGRGSRNTIY
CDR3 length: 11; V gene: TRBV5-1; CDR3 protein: ASGPGGRETQY
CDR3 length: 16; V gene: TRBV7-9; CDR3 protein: ASSLGNVRTGENEKLF
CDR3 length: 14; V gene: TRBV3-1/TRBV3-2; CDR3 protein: ASSPHGDRRMQPQH
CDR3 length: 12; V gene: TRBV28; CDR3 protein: ASRAGGVNTEAF
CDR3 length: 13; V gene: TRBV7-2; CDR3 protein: ASSLRGGAWETQY
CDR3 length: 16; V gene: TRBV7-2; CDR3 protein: ASSLGREASISSYEQY
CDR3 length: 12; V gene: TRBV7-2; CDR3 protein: ASSTRQGSGGYT
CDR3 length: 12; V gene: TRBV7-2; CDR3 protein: ASSPGQTNTEAF
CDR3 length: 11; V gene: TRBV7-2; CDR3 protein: ASSQGAQETQY
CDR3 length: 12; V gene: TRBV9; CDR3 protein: ASSAGTGAVEQY
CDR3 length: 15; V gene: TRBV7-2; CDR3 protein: ASSSLLRTGGVGGYT
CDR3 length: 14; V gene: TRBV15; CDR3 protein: ATSRDGTSRTDTQY
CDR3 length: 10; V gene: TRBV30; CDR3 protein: ARWIGGREAF
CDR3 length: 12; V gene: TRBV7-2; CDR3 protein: ASSLDLVTGELF
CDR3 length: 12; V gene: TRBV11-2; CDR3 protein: ASTPGQGGYEQY
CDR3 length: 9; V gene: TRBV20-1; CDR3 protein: SAPNRGPAF
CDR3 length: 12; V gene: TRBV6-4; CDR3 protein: ASSDSSRAGELF
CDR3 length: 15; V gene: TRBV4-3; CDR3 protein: ASSQEWTAGGASGYT
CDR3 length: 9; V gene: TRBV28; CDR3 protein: ASTGVAEQY
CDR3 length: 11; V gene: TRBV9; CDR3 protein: ASSVTVNSPLH
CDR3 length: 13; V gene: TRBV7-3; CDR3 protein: ASSLLAGGPNEQF
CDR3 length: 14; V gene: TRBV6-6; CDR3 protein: ASSRGGQGNNSPLH
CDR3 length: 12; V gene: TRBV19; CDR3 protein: ASSMEGAISGYT
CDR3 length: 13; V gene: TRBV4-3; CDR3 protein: ASSQSATGANVLT
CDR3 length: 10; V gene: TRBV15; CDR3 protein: ATSRGQNEAF
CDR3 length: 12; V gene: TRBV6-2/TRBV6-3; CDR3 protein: ASSSSRDRESKY
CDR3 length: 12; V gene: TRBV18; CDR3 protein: ASSPLGEGSEAF
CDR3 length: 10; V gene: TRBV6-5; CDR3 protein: ASRGKVYEQY
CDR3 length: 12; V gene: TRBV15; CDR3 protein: ATSRTTGAGGYT
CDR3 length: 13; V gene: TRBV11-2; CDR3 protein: ASSVSVYQDTEAF
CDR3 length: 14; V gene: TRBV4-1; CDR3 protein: ASSQVYRVHSYEQY
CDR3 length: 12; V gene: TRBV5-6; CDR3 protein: ASRTGTGDSPLH
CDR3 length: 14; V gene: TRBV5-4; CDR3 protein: ASSPGELAGGTEQF
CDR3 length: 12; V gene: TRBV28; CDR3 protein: ASSLPMTGGTIY
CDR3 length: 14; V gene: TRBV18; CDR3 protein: ASSPQSLGGQETQY